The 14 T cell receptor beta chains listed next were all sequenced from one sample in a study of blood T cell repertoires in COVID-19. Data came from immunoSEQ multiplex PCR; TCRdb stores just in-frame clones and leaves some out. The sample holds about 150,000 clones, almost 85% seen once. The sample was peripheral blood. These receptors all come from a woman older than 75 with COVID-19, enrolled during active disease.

For the CDR3, the DNA is TGCGCCAGCAGCTTAAACAGGGCAATTTTCTACAATGAGCAGTTCTTC. It is translated as CASSLNRAIFYNEQFF. The rearrangement uses TRBV5-1 and TRBJ2-1; TRBD1 is a possible D gene (6 bases). Germline V lookup: CDR1 SGHRS, CDR2 YFSETQ. Trimming removed 2 bases from V and 3 bases from J, with 15 bases in between. The CDR3 consists of 16 residues.

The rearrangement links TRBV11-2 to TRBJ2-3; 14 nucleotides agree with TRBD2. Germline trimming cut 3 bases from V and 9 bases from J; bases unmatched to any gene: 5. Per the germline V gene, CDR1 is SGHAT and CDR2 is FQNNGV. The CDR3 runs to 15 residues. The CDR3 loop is CASSFGLAGGVTQYF. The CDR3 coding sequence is TGTGCCAGCAGCTTCGGACTAGCGGGAGGTGTGACGCAGTATTTT.

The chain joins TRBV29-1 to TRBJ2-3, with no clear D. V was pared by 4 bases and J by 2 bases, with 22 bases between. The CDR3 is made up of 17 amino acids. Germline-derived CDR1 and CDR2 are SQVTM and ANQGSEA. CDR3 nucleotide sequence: TGCAGCGTTGTTAAGAGGTCGGTCCTCCCCCTCACAGATACGCAGTATTTT. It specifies CSVVKRSVLPLTDTQYF.

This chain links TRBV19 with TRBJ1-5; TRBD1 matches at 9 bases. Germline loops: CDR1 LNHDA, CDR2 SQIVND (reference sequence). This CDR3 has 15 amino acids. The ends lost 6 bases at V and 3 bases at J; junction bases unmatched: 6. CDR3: CASRAGTGTNQPQHF. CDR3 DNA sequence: TGTGCCAGTAGGGCTGGGACAGGGACCAATCAGCCCCAGCATTTT.

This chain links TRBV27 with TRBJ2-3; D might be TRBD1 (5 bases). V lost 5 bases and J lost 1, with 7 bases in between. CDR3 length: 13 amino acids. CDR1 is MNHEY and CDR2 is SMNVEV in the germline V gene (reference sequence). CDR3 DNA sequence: TGTGCCAGCAGTCTCAGGGGCACAGATACGCAGTATTTT. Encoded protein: CASSLRGTDTQYF.

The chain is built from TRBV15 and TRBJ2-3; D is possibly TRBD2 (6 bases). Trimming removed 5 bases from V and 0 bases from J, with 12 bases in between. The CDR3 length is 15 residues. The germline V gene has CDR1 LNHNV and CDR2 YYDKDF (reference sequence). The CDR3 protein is CATSDGLASTDTQYF. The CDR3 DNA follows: TGTGCCACCAGCGACGGCCTAGCGAGCACAGATACGCAGTATTTT.

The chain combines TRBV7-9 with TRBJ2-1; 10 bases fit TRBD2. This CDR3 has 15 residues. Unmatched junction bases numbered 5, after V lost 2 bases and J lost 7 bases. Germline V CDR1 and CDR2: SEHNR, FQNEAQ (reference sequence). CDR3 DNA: TGTGCCAGCAGCTTACCCCTAGCGGGAGTGAATGAGCAGTTCTTC. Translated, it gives CASSLPLAGVNEQFF. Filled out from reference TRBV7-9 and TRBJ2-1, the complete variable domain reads DTGVSQNPRHKITKRGQNVTFRCDPISEHNRLYWYRQTLGQGPEFLTYFQNEAQLEKSRLLSDRFSAERPKGSFSTLEIQRTEQGDSAMYLCASSLPLAGVNEQFFGPGTRLTVL.

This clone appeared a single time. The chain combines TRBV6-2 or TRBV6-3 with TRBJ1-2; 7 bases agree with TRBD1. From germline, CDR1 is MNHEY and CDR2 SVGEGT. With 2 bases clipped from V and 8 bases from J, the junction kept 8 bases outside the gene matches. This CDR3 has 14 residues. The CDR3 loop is CASSYPGGYGGYTF. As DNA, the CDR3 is TGTGCCAGCAGTTACCCAGGGGGGTATGGCGGCTACACCTTC.

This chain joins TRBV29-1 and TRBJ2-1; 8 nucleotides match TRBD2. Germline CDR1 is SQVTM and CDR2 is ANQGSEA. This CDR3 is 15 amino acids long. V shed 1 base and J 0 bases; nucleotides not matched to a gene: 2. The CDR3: CSVEGRGDSYNEQFF. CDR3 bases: TGCAGCGTTGAAGGGCGGGGGGACTCCTACAATGAGCAGTTCTTC.

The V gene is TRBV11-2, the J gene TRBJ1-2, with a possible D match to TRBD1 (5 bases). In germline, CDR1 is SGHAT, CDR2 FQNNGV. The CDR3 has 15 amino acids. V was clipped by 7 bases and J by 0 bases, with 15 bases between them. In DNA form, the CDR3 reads TGTGCCAGCACCGCGACCGGGGGATCTAACTATGGCTACACCTTC. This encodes CASTATGGSNYGYTF.

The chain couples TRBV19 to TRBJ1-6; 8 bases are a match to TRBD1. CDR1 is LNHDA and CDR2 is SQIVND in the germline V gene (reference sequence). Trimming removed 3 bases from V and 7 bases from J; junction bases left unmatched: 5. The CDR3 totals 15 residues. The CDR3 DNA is TGTGCCAGTAGTATCCTGGGACAGGACAATTCACCCCTCCACTTT. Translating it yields CASSILGQDNSPLHF.

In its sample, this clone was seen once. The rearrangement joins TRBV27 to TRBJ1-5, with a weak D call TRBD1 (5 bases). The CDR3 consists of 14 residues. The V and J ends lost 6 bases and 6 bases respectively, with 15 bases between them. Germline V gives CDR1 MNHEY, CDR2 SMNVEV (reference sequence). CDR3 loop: CASSVKGYGQPQHF. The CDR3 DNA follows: TGTGCCAGCAGCGTCAAGGGGTATGGTCAGCCCCAGCATTTT.

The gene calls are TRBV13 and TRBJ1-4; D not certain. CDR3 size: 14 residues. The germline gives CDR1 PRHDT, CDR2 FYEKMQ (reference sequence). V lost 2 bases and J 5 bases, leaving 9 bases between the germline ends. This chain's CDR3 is CASSLKGGNEKLFF. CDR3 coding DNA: TGTGCCAGCAGCTTAAAGGGAGGGAATGAAAAACTGTTTTTT.

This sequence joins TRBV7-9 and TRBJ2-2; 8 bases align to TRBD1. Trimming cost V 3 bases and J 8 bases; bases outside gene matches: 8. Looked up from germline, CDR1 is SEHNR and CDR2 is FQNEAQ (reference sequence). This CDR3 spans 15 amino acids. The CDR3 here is CASSFETGVAGELFF. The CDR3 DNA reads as TGTGCCAGCAGCTTTGAGACAGGGGTGGCAGGGGAGCTGTTTTTT.